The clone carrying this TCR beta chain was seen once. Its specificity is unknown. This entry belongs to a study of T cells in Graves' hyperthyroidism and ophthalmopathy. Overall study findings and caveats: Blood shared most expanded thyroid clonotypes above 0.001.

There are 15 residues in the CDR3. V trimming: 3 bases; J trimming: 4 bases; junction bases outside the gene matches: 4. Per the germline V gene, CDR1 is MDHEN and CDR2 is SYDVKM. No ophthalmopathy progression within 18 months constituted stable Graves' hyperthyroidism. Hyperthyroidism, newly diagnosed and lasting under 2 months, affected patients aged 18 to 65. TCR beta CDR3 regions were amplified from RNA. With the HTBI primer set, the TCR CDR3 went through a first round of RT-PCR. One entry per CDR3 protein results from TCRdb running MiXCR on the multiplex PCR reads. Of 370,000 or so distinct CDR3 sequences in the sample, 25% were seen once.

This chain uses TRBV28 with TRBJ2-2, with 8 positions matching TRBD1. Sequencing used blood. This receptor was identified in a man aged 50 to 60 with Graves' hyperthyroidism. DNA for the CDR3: TGTGCCAGCAGTTTCCCGGACAGGGTCACCGGGGAGCTGTTTTTT. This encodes CASSFPDRVTGELFF.